These 2 T cell receptor beta chains share one sample of origin, sequenced in a study of blood T cell repertoires in COVID-19 (dated by TCRdb to the early 2020s). Libraries were prepared through the immunoSEQ multiplex PCR assay. The table comes from immuneACCESS by way of TCRdb, which keeps in-frame sequences with V and J called. Part of the clones is missing from these tables; in studies checked, under half for an unresolved V gene and the rest for unknown reasons. A total of about 340,000 clones appear in this sample, roughly 90% of them only once. In total, the top ten clones hold around 18% of the sample. The sequencing sample was made of PBMCs or T cells enriched from blood (not recorded which). Source of these receptors: a woman in her 30s who had recovered from COVID-19.

The V gene is TRBV10-3, the J gene TRBJ1-5; D is uncertain. V was cut by 6 bases and J by 0 bases, with 6 bases left in between. The germline CDR1 and CDR2 sequences are ENHRY and SYGVKD. There are 13 residues in the CDR3. CDR3 DNA sequence: TGTGCCATCAGACCCTATAGCAATCAGCCCCAGCATTTT. This sequence encodes CAIRPYSNQPQHF.

The CDR3 is CASSFLYEQYF. CDR3 nucleotide sequence: TGTGCCAGCAGTTTCCTATACGAGCAGTACTTC. J is TRBJ2-7 and V is TRBV5-6; D is ambiguous. Germline values: CDR1 SGHDT, CDR2 YYEEEE. This CDR3 contains 11 residues. Trimming left V 5 bases short and J 4 bases short, with 7 bases between.